The 17 T cell receptor beta chains presented below share a single source sample, sequenced in a study of T-cell reconstitution after alpha-beta-depleted transplantation in children. Unique molecular identifiers were incorporated into the prepared TCRbeta library. From the PCR reads, TCRdb called clonotypes with MiXCR, one entry per CDR3 protein. In the table there are over 400,000 distinct CDR3 sequences, roughly 44% of which are singletons. The sample in question was PBMCs, obtained before TCRalphabeta/CD19-depleted stem cell transplant. The receptors here all came from a girl aged 2-10 years with aplastic anemia, due to receive a stem cell transplant.

This clonotype has more than one count but fewer than ten. This chain links TRBV7-3 with TRBJ2-3; D is perhaps TRBD1 or TRBD2 (5 bases each). Germline V CDR1 and CDR2: SGHTA, FQGTGA. The V end was cut by 1 base, the J end by 4 bases, with 12 bases between. The CDR3 consists of 15 residues. The CDR3 DNA reads as TGTGCCAGCAGCTTAATGGGGCCCGGGGCAGATACGCAGTATTTT. Its translation is CASSLMGPGADTQYF.

V is TRBV7-9 and J is TRBJ2-1; 7 bases fit TRBD2. The CDR3 consists of 13 residues. The V segment lost 1 base and the J segment 15 bases; nucleotides outside the gene matches: 9. The V gene's germline CDR1 is SEHNR and CDR2 FQNEAQ (reference sequence). CDR3 residues: CASSLGAAGDRFF. The CDR3 bases are TGTGCCAGCAGCTTAGGGGCGGCGGGAGATAGGTTCTTC.

The CDR3 spells CASSPGWNQETQYF. The CDR3 region has the DNA TGCGCCAGCAGCCCCGGGTGGAACCAAGAGACCCAGTACTTC. The V call is TRBV5-1, the J call TRBJ2-5; unclear D gene. V shed 4 bases and J shed 0 bases, with 10 bases lying between them. Germline-derived CDR1 and CDR2 are SGHRS and YFSETQ. CDR3 length: 14 residues.

This clonotype was counted at least ten times. V gene TRBV20-1 combines with J gene TRBJ1-5, with D perhaps matching TRBD1 (5 bases). CDR1 and CDR2 (germline): DFQATT, SNEGSKA (reference sequence). Between the trimmed V and J ends, which lost 7 bases and 0 bases, there was a span of 25 bases. The CDR3 spans 18 residues. As DNA, the CDR3 is TGCAGTGTAGTGAAAGGGGCCAGCACGTATTATAGCAATCAGCCCCAGCATTTT. Its translation is CSVVKGASTYYSNQPQHF.

The gene calls are TRBV30 and TRBJ1-5; 8 bases are shared with TRBD1. Germline CDR1 reads GTSNPN; CDR2 reads SVGIG (reference sequence). CDR3 length equals 14 residues. J was trimmed by 5 bases and V by 0 bases; bases with no gene match: 3. CDR3 in amino acids: CAWSVPTGDQPQHF. The CDR3 DNA follows: TGTGCCTGGAGTGTACCGACAGGGGATCAGCCCCAGCATTTT.

This clonotype was recorded at least ten times. This rearrangement joins TRBV5-5 to TRBJ1-5; no reliable D call. The CDR3 runs 14 residues. Germline loops: CDR1 SGHKS, CDR2 YYEKEE (reference sequence). The ends were cut back, 0 bases at V and 3 bases at J, with 7 bases in the middle. DNA for the CDR3: TGTGCCAGCAGCTTGGATCAGTACAATCAGCCCCAGCATTTT. The encoded protein is CASSLDQYNQPQHF.

There are a few counts of this clonotype. V usage is TRBV9 and J usage is TRBJ2-4; 7 bases agree with TRBD1. Germline values: CDR1 SGDLS, CDR2 YYNGEE. V was pared by 4 bases and J by 8 bases, with 9 bases of the junction left unmatched. The CDR3 is 14 residues long. The DNA for the CDR3 is TGTGCCAGCAGCCCGGGCCCGGGGACAGACATTCAGTACTTC. This codes for CASSPGPGTDIQYF.

The sample holds a few counts of this clonotype. Relative to the germline gene, one junction end is altered; a read error may explain this. The chain is built from TRBV20-1 and TRBJ1-2; the D is unclear. The CDR3 consists of 12 residues. The germline V gene encodes CDR1 DFQATT and CDR2 SNEGSKA (reference sequence). The CDR3 DNA reads TGCAGTGCCCTGGGAGGTCGGGCCACAGTGATCTTC. This sequence encodes CSALGGRATVIF.

The chain links TRBV4-2 to TRBJ2-2; D gene ambiguous. Germline assignment: CDR1 LGHNA and CDR2 YNFKEQ. With 0 bases removed from V and 0 bases from J, the gap between germline ends came to 11 bases. The CDR3 is 17 amino acids. DNA for the CDR3: TGTGCCAGCAGCCAAGATTGGAGACCCGCGAACACCGGGGAGCTGTTTTTT. Translating gives CASSQDWRPANTGELFF.

There are many counts of this clonotype. The chain carries TRBV7-8 and TRBJ1-5, with D unclear. There are 15 residues in the CDR3. CDR1 SGHVS and CDR2 FQNEAQ come from the germline V gene. Trimming removed 0 bases from V and 5 bases from J, with 11 bases in between. CDR3 amino acids: CASSLAWGYHQPQHF. The CDR3 coding sequence is TGTGCCAGCAGCTTAGCATGGGGATACCATCAGCCCCAGCATTTT.

This chain joins TRBV29-1 and TRBJ2-3, with 7 bases identical to TRBD1. Germline assignment: CDR1 SQVTM and CDR2 ANQGSEA. The length of the CDR3 is 15 residues. V lost 6 bases and J lost 2; bases outside the gene matches: 11. As DNA, the CDR3 is TGCAGCGTCCACGATACGGGACAGCCCACAGATACGCAGTATTTT. Protein: CSVHDTGQPTDTQYF.

This clonotype has just one count. The CDR3 region is CASSRRLAASTDTQYF. The CDR3 nucleotides read TGTGCCAGCAGTCGTCGACTAGCGGCTAGCACAGATACGCAGTATTTT. This sequence joins TRBV12-3 or TRBV12-4 and TRBJ2-3; 9 positions match TRBD2. V shed 5 bases, J shed 0 bases, and the junction held 6 bases outside the gene matches. The CDR3 is 16 amino acids.

The chain couples TRBV4-3 to TRBJ2-5, with a weak D call TRBD2 (5 bases). Germline CDR1 is LGHNA and CDR2 is YSLEER. The length of the CDR3 is 16 residues. The V end lost 0 bases, the J end lost 3 bases, and 14 bases lay between the germline ends. The CDR3 protein is CASSQDIDYLEETQYF. The DNA of the CDR3 is TGCGCCAGCAGCCAAGATATTGACTACTTAGAAGAGACCCAGTACTTC.

The chain uses TRBV28 and TRBJ2-7; D is possibly TRBD1 or TRBD2 (5 bases each). V shed 8 bases and J shed 2 bases, with 19 bases lying between them. The CDR3 covers 15 residues. Germline assignment: CDR1 MDHEN and CDR2 SYDVKM. The CDR3 protein is CASRSGAGQAYEQYF. CDR3 DNA: TGTGCCAGCCGTTCCGGGGCCGGACAAGCCTACGAGCAGTACTTC.

The chain is built from TRBV30 and TRBJ2-7, with a possible D match to TRBD2 (5 bases). CDR3 length equals 13 residues. Trimming took 4 bases from V and 5 from J, leaving 15 bases between them. Germline CDR1 GTSNPN, CDR2 SVGIG (reference sequence). This CDR3 is CAWTPGGENEQYF. In DNA form, the CDR3 reads TGTGCCTGGACCCCTGGTGGGGAGAACGAGCAGTACTTC.

This clonotype has only a few counts. The chain is built from TRBV11-2 and TRBJ2-1; D is unclear. The V and J ends lost 3 bases and 6 bases respectively, with 15 bases between them. The CDR3 extends over 15 amino acids. The germline gives CDR1 SGHAT, CDR2 FQNNGV. The CDR3 coding sequence is TGTGCCAGCAGCTTGTCGGTCGTAAGTGCCAATGAGCAGTTCTTC. As protein: CASSLSVVSANEQFF.

The J gene is TRBJ1-3, the V gene TRBV12-3 or TRBV12-4, with unresolved D. This CDR3 is 11 amino acids long. Trimming pared 5 bases from V and 4 bases from J, leaving 3 bases between. The DNA of the CDR3 is TGTGCCAGCAGTCAGGGAAACACCATATATTTT. Its translation: CASSQGNTIYF.